This T cell receptor (beta chain) was recorded in a study of cytomegalovirus exposure and HLA in healthy donors. In the case of this clone: Its antigen is as yet unknown.

Trimming removed 5 bases from V and 0 bases from J, with 11 bases in between. Germline V gene lookup returns CDR1 GTSNPN and CDR2 SVGIG (reference sequence). The CDR3 extends over 14 amino acids. Findings and caveats of the study: In the 120 or so validation repertoires, roughly 94% of cluster scores exceeded 0, per a later analysis. Reports credit the classifier with highly specific, highly sensitive diagnosis of cytomegalovirus status. Investigators reported 150 to 200 TCR beta chains as tied to cytomegalovirus.

The donors were part of the validation cohort, which consisted of over a hundred subjects and was separate from the first cohort of 666 subjects. Sequencing was performed with immunoSEQ multiplex PCR; in TCRdb, only in-frame clones are kept and a portion is missing. The sample comprises about 200,000 clones, about 81% of which are singletons, and over 0.95% rests with the top ten. The material sequenced was PBMCs. This receptor was obtained from a woman aged 25 to 39 in good health and CMV-seronegative. This chain joins TRBV30 and TRBJ1-5; D not certain. This CDR3 reads CAWEGTDSNQPQHF. The CDR3 DNA follows: TGTGCCTGGGAGGGAACGGATAGCAATCAGCCCCAGCATTTT.